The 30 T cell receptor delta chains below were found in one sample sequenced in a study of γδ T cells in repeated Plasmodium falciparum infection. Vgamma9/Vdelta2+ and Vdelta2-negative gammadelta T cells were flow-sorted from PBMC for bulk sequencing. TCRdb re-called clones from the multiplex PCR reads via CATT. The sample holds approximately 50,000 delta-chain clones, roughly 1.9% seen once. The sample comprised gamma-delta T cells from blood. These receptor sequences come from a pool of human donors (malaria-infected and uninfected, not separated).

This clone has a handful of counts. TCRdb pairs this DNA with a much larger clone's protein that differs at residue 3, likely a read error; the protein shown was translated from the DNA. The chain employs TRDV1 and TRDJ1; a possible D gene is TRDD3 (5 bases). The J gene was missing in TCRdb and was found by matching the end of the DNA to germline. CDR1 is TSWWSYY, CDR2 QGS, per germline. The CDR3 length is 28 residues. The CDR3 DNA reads TGTGCTTTTGGGGAACTCTCTCACGAGGCCCCCGTCCCAGGACGCGTTTACTGGCCTCCCGGTGTATCGATTAAACTCATCTTT. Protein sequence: CAFGELSHEAPVPGRVYWPPGVSIKLIF.

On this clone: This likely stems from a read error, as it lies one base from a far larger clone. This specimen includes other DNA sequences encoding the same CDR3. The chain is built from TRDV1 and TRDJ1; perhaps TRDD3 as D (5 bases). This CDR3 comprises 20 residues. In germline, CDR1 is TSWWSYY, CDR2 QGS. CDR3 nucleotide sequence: TGTGCCCTTGGGGAAAACAGCTGGCCATCCTCGGGGGTCCTCACCGATAAACTCATCTTT. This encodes CALGENSWPSSGVLTDKLIF.

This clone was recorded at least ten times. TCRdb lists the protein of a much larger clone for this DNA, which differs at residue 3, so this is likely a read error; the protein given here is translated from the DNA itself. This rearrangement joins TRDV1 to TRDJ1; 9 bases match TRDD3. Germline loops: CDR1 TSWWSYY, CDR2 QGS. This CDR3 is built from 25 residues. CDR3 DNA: TGTGCTCCTGGGCGTCGTAGGCCTTTCCTAATGTTGGTTACTGGGGGACCGCTGTACACCGATAAACTCATCTTT. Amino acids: CAPGRRRPFLMLVTGGPLYTDKLIF.

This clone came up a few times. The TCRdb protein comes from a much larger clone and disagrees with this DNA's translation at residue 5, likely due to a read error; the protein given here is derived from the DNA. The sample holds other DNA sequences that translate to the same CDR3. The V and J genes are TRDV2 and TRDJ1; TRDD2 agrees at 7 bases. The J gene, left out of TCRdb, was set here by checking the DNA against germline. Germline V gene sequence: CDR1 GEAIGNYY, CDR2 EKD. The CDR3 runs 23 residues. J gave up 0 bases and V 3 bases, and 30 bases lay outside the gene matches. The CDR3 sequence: CACDLVGFLPNLPAGAYTDKLIF. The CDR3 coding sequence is TGTGCCTGTGACTTGGTCGGATTCCTCCCAAACCTTCCTGCTGGAGCGTACACCGATAAACTCATCTTT.

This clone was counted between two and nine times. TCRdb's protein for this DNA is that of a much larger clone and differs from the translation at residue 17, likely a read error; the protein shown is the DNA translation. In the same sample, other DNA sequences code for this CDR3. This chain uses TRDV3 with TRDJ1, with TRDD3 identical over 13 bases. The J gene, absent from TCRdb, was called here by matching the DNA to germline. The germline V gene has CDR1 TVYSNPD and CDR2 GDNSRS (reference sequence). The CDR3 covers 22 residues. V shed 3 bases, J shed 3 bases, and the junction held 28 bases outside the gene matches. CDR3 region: CAFLLPSYWGIRSPYYADKLIF. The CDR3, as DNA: TGTGCCTTCCTCCTTCCTTCGTACTGGGGGATACGTTCACCTTATTACGCCGATAAACTCATCTTT.

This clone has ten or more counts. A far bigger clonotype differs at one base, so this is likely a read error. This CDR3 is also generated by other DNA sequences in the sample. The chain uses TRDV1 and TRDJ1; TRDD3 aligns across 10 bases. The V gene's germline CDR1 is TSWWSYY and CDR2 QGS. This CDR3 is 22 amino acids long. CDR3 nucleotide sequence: TGTGCTCTTGGGGAACGAACTTTCTACTGGGGGATGATAAGAGAGTACACCGATAAACTCATCTTC. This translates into CALGERTFYWGMIREYTDKLIF.

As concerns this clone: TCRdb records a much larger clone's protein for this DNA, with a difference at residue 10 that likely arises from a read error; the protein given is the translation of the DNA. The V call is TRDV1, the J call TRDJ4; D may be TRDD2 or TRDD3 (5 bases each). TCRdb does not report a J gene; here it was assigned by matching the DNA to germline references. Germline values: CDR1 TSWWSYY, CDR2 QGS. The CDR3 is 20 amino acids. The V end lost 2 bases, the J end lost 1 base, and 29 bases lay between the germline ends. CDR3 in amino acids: CALGEMIAYPYTGINRPLIF. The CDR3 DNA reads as TGTGCTCTTGGGGAAATGATCGCCTACCCCTATACTGGAATTAACAGACCCCTGATCTTT.

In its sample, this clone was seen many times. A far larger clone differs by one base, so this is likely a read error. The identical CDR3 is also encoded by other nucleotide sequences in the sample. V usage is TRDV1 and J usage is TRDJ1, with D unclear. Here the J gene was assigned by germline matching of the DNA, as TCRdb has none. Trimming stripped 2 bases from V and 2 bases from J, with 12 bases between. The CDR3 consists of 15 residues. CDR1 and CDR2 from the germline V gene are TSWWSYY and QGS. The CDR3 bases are TGTGCTCTTGGGGAAATCTTAGGGTATACCGATAAACTCATCTTT. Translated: CALGEILGYTDKLIF.

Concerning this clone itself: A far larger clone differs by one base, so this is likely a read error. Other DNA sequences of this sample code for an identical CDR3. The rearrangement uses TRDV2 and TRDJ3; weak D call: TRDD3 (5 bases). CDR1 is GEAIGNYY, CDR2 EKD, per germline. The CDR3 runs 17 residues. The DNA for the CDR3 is TGTGCCTGTGACACCGTAAAGGGCGCCTGGGACACCCGACAGATGTTCTTC. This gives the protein CACDTVKGAWDTRQMFF.

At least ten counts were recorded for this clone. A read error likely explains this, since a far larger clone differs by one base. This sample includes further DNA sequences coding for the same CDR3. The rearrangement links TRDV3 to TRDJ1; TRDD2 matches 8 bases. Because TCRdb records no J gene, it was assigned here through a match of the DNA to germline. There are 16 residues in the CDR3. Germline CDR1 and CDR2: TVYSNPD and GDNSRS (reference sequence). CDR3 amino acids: CAFRFLLGLYTDKLIF. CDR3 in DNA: TGTGCTTTTCGCTTCCTACTAGGACTGTACACCGATAAACTCATCTTT.

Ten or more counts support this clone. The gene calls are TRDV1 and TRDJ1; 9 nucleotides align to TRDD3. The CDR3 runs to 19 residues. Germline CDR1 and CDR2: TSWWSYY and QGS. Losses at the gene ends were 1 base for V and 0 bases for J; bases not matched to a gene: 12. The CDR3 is CALGERIPNWGTYTDKLIF. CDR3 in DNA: TGTGCTCTTGGGGAACGGATTCCTAACTGGGGGACCTACACCGATAAACTCATCTTT.

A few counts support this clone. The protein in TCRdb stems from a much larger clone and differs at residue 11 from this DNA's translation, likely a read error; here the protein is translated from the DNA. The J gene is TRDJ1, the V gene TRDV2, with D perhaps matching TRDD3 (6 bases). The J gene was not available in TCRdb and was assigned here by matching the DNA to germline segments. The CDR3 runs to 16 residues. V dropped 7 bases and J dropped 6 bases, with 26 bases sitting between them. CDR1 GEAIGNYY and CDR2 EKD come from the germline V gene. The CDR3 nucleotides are TGTGCCTGGCCCATTCCTGTCCACTGGGTCAGTCATAAACTCATCTTT. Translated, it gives CAWPIPVHWVSHKLIF.

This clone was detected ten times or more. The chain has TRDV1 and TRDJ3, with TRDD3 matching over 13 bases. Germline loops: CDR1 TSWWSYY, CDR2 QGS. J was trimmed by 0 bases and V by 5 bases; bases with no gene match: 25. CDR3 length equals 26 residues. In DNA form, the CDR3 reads TGTGCTCTTGGGAAAGGACCTGCGGGAACTGGGGGATACGCTAATCCAATCTCCTGGGACACCCGACAGATGTTTTTC. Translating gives CALGKGPAGTGGYANPISWDTRQMFF.

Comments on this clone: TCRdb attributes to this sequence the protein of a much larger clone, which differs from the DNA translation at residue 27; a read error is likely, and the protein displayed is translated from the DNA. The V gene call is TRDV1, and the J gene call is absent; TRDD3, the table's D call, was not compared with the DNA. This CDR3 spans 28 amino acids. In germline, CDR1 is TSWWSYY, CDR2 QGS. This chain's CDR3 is CALGERPSYVWLPYWGILGFEYTDKLTF. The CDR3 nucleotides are TGTGCTCTTGGGGAACGACCTTCCTACGTATGGCTCCCTTACTGGGGGATACTTGGGTTTGAGTACACCGATAAACTCACCTTT.

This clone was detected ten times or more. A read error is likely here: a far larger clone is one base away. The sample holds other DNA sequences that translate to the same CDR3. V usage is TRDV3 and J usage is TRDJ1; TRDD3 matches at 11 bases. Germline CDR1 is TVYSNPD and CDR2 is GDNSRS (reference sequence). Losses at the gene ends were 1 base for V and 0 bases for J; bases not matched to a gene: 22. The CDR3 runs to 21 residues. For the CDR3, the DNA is TGTGCCTTTACCTACCCCTCCTACTGGGGGATAGCGTCCTTGTACACCGATAAACTCATCTTT. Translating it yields CAFTYPSYWGIASLYTDKLIF.

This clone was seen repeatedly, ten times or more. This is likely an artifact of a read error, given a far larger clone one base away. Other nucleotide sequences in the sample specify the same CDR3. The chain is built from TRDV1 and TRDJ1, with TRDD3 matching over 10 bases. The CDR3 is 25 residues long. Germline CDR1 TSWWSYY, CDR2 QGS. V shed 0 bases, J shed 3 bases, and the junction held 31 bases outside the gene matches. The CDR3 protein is CALGELQSSYTKTGGYASSPDKLIF. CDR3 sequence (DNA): TGTGCTCTTGGGGAACTACAGTCTTCCTACACAAAAACCGGGGGATACGCGTCCTCCCCCGATAAACTCATCTTT.

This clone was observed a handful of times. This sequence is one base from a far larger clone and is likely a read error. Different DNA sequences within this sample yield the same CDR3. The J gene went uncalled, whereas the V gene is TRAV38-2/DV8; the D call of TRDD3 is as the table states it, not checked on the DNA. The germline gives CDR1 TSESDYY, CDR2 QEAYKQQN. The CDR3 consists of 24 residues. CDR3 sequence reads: CAYRSLRLVFPPGGLRMETDKLIF. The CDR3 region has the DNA TGTGCTTATAGGAGCCTAAGGTTAGTCTTTCCCCCTGGGGGATTAAGAATGGAAACCGATAAACTCATCTTC.

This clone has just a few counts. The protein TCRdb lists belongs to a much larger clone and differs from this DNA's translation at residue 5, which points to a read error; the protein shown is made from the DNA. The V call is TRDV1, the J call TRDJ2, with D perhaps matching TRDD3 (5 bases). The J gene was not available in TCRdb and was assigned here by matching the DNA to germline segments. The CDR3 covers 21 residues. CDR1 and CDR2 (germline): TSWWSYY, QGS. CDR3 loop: CALGKLTLKRPLWALTAQLFF. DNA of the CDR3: TGTGCTCTTGGGAAACTGACCTTGAAACGGCCACTCTGGGCTTTGACAGCACAACTCTTCTTT.

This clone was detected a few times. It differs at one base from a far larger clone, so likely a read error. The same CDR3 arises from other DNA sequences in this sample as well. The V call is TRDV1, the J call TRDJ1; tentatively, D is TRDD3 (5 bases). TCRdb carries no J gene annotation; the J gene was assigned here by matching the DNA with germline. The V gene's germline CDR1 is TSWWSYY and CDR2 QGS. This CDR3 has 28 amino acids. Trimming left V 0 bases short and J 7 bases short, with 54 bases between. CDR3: CALGELSHEAPVPGRVYWPPGVSIKLIF. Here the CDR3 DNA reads TGTGCTCTTGGGGAACTCTCTCATGAGGCCCCCGTCCCAGGACGCGTTTACTGGCCTCCCGGTGTATCGATTAAACTCATCTTT.

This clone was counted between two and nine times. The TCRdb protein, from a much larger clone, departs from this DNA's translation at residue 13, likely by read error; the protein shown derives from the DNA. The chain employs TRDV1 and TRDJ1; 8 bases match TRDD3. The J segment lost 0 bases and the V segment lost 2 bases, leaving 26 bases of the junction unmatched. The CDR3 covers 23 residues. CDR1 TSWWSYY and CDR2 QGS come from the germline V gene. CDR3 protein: CALGEGTYLYWGVLIPNTDKLIF. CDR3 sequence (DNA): TGTGCTCTTGGGGAAGGAACCTACCTCTACTGGGGGGTACTAATACCGAACACCGATAAACTCATCTTT.

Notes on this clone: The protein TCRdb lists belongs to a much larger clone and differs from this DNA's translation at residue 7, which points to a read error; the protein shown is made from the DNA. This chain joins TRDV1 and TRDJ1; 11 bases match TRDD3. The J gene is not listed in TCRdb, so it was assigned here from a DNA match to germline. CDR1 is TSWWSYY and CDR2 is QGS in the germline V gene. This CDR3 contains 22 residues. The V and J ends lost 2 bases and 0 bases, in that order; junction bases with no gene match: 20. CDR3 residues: CALGEGGEHYWGIKPYTDKLIF. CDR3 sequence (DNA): TGTGCTCTTGGGGAAGGGGGAGAGCACTACTGGGGGATAAAACCCTACACCGATAAACTCATCTTT.

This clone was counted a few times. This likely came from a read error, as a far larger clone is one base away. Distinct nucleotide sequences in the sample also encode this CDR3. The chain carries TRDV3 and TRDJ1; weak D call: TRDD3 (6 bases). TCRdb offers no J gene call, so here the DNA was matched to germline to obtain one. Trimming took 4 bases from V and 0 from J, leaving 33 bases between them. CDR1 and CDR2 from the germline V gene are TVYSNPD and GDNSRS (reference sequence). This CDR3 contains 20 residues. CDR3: CAYKTYWVATVSTYTDKLIF. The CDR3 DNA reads TGTGCCTACAAAACCTACTGGGTCGCCACCGTATCCACTTACACCGATAAACTCATCTTT.

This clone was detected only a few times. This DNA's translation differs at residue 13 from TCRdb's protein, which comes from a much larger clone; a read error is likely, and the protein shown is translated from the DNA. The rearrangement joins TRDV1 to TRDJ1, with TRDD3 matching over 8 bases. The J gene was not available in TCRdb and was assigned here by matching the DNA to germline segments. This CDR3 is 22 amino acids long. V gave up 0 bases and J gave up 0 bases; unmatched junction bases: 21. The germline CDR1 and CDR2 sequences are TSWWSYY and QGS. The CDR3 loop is CALGELVGLSDLIGGYTDKLIF. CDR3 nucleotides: TGTGCTCTTGGGGAACTAGTTGGCCTGAGCGACCTCATTGGGGGATACACCGATAAACTCATCTTT.

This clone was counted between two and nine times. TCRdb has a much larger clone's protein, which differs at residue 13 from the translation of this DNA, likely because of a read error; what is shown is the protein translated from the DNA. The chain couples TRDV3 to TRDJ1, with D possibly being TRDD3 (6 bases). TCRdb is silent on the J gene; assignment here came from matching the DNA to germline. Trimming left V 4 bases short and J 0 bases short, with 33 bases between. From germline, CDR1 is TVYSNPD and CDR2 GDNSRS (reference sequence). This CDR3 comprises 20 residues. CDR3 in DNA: TGTGCCTACAAAACCTACTGGGTTGCCACCGTATCCGCTTACACCGATAAACTCATCTTT. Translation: CAYKTYWVATVSAYTDKLIF.

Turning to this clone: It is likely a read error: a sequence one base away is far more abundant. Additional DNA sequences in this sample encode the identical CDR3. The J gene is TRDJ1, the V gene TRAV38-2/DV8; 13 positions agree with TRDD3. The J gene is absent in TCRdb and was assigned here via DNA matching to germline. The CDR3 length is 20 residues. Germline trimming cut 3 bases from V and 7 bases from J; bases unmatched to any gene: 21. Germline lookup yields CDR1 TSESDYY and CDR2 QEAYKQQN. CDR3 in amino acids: CAYRNKPAYWGIRGAGKLIF. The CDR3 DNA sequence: TGTGCTTATAGGAACAAACCTGCGTACTGGGGGATACGGGGTGCCGGTAAACTCATCTTT.

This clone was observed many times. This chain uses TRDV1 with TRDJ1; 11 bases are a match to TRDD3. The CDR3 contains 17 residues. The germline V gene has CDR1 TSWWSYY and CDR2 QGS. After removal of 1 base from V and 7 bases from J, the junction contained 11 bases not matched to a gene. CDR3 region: CALGEQGVNWGIVKLIF. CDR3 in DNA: TGTGCTCTTGGGGAACAGGGCGTTAACTGGGGGATAGTTAAACTCATCTTT.

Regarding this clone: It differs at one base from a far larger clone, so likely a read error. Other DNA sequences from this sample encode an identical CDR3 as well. The CDR3 loop is CALGERVQYWGIRFRGDKLIF. The CDR3 coding sequence is TGTGCTCTTGGGGAAAGGGTCCAGTACTGGGGAATCCGATTTAGAGGCGATAAACTCATCTTT. The chain employs TRDV1 and TRDJ1; the match to TRDD3 covers 7 bases. The J gene comes from matching the DNA to germline here; TCRdb lacks it. After removal of 2 bases from V and 4 bases from J, the junction contained 25 bases not matched to a gene. The CDR3 loop spans 21 amino acids. Germline V gene data show CDR1 as TSWWSYY and CDR2 as QGS.

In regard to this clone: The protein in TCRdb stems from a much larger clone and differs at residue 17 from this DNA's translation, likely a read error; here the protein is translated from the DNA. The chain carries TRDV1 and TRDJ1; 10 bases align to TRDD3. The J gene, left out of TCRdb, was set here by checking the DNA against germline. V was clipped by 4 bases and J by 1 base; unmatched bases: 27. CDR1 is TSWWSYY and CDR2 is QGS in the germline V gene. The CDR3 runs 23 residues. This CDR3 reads CALGAPYEFLLWGIGACTDKLIF. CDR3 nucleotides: TGTGCTCTTGGGGCACCCTATGAATTCCTACTCTGGGGGATAGGAGCTTGCACCGATAAACTCATCTTT.

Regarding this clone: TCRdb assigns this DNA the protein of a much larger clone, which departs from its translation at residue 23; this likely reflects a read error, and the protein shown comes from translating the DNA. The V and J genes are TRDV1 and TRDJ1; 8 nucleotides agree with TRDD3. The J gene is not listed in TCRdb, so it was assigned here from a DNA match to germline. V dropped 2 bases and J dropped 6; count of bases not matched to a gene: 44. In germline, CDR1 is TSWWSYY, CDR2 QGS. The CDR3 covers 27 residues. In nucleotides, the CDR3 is TGTGCTCTTGGGGAATTTATTTGGATTCCTAGGCGTCTCGTACCCCGTCTCGTACTGGGGGGTACCAATAAACTCATCTTT. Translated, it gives CALGEFIWIPRRLVPRLVLGGTNKLIF.

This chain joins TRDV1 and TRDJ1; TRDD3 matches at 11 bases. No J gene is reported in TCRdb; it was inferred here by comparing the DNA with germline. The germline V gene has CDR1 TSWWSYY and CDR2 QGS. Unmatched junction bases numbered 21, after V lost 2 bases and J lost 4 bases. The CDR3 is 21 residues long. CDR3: CALGELGPYWGIGSRLDKLIF. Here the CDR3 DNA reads TGTGCTCTTGGGGAATTGGGCCCTTACTGGGGGATAGGTAGTCGACTCGATAAACTCATCTTT.